These 9 T cell receptor beta chains originate from one sample sequenced in a study of blood T cells in healthy people across ages. It was with a sample-barcoded 5' primer and a J-beta primer mix that a second PCR of about 7 to 12 cycles was run. From the 5' RACE reads, TCRdb called clonotypes with MiXCR, one entry per CDR3 protein. The table includes 1.5 million to 2 million distinct CDR3 sequences, 25% to 30% detected once. Source material: blood. These receptors were taken from a woman in her twenties or thirties in good health.

A word on this clonotype: This likely comes from a read error, as the CDR3 has no conserved phenylalanine or tryptophan at its end. V is TRBV12-3 or TRBV12-4 and J is TRBJ2-5, with TRBD1 matching over 7 bases. This CDR3 spans 13 amino acids. The V gene end was trimmed by 6 bases and the J gene end by 2 bases; junction bases not matched to a gene: 3. For the CDR3, the DNA is TGTGCCAGCAGATGGGGACAGCAAGAGACCCAGTACCTC. Translating gives CASRWGQQETQYL.

This clonotype was recorded a few times. The rearrangement joins TRBV29-1 to TRBJ1-1; D possibly corresponds to TRBD1 (5 bases). From germline, CDR1 is SQVTM and CDR2 ANQGSEA. There are 13 residues in the CDR3. V was clipped by 7 bases and J by 1 base, with 13 bases between them. As DNA, the CDR3 is TGCAGCGGCCAGATCGGGGCGAACACTGAAGCTTTCTTT. Translating it yields CSGQIGANTEAFF.

The genes are TRBV2 and TRBJ2-7, with D perhaps given as TRBD1 or TRBD2 (6 bases each). V was pared by 4 bases and J by 0 bases, with 16 bases between. The CDR3 is made up of 16 amino acids. The V gene's germline CDR1 is SNHLY and CDR2 FYNNEI. The CDR3, as DNA: TGTGCCAGCAGTGCCCAGAGAGGGGGAGGCTCCTACGAGCAGTACTTC. Translated, it gives CASSAQRGGGSYEQYF.

On this clonotype itself: A much larger clonotype is one base distant, so this may be a read error. This chain links TRBV15 with TRBJ2-7; D unclear. The V end lost 6 bases, the J end lost 6 bases, and 15 bases lay between the germline ends. CDR3 size: 13 residues. Germline V gene lookup returns CDR1 LNHNV and CDR2 YYDKDF (reference sequence). CDR3 sequence reads: CATRFAGRSEQYF. Here the CDR3 DNA reads TGTGCCACCAGGTTTGCAGGACGCTCCGAGCAGTACTTC.

This clonotype was observed a handful of times. Its ends do not fully match the called genes, so a read error is possible. The chain uses TRBV29-1 and TRBJ1-4; D remains ambiguous. The CDR3 contains 14 residues. Germline V CDR1 and CDR2: SQVTM, ANQGSEA. The CDR3: CSVEDLSTNEKRFF. The CDR3 DNA reads as TGCAGCGTTGAAGACCTCTCAACTAATGAAAAACGGTTTTTT.

Only a few counts were recorded for this clonotype. The chain recombines TRBV24-1 with TRBJ2-7; D is undetermined. Germline CDR1 and CDR2: KGHDR and SFDVKD. The CDR3 has 13 residues. V was pared by 3 bases and J by 1 base, with 6 bases between. CDR3 bases: TGTGCCACCAGTGATCGTCGTTCCTACGAGCAGTACTTC. It encodes CATSDRRSYEQYF.

This clonotype was observed a handful of times. V gene TRBV4-2 combines with J gene TRBJ2-7; 9 bases map to TRBD1. Matching the DNA end better, TRBJ2-5 makes the J call doubtful. Per the germline V gene, CDR1 is LGHNA and CDR2 is YNFKEQ. CDR3 length: 17 residues. CDR3 residues: CASSQGLQGARGETQYF. As DNA, the CDR3 is TGTGCCAGCAGCCAAGGGCTACAGGGGGCGCGAGGGGAGACCCAGTACTTC.

The chain has TRBV20-1 and TRBJ2-2, with D uncertain. This CDR3 contains 14 residues. Germline loops: CDR1 DFQATT, CDR2 SNEGSKA (reference sequence). V lost 0 bases to trimming and J lost 4 bases, with 9 bases between them. CDR3 sequence: CSARDLLGTGELFF. The CDR3 nucleotides read TGCAGTGCTAGAGATCTCTTAGGCACCGGGGAGCTGTTTTTT.

This clonotype occurred many times. Written as DNA, the CDR3 is TGCAGTGCTAGAGATCCTAGTAGGGGGGGACAAGAGACCCAGTACTTC. Amino acid sequence: CSARDPSRGGQETQYF. The chain recombines TRBV20-1 with TRBJ2-5; D might be TRBD2 (7 bases). V lost 0 bases, J lost 2 bases, and 16 bases lay in between. CDR1 is DFQATT and CDR2 is SNEGSKA in the germline V gene (reference sequence). The CDR3 totals 16 residues.